This TCR beta chain was obtained from a study of blood T cells in healthy people across ages. Total RNA extracted from each sample amounted to at least 5.5 micrograms. Regarding the study as a whole: In the absence of known donor CMV status, changes in expanded clonotypes were possibly confounded.

J gave up 0 bases and V 4 bases, and 4 bases lay outside the gene matches. Germline loops: CDR1 LNHNV, CDR2 YYDKDF (reference sequence). The CDR3 is 16 residues long. This clonotype was seen a handful of times. As yet, its antigen is unknown. A sample-barcoded 5' primer and a J-beta primer mix were used in a second PCR of roughly 7 to 11 cycles. Every cDNA was tagged by a template-switch adaptor with 12 random nucleotides. TCRdb reanalysed the 5' RACE reads using MiXCR and keeps one entry per CDR3 protein. The data contain about 640,000 distinct CDR3 sequences, about 30% of them singletons. The source is a woman aged 80 or over in good health. The J gene is TRBJ1-3, the V gene TRBV15; 9 nucleotides line up with TRBD1. Sequences were obtained from blood. CDR3 sequence reads: CATSTWTGDSGNTIYF. The CDR3 nucleotides read TGTGCCACCAGCACATGGACAGGGGACTCTGGAAACACCATATATTTT.